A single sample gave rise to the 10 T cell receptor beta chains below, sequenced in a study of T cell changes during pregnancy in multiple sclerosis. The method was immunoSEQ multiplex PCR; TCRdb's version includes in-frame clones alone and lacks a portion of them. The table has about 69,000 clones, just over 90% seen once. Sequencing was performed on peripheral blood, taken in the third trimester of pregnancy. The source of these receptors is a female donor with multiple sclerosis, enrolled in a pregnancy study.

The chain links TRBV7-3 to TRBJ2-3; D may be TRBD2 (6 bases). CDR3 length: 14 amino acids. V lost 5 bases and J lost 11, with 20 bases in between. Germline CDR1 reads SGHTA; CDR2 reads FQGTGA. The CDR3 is CASSQDYPPVGQYF. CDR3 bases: TGTGCCAGCAGCCAGGACTACCCCCCGGTGGGGCAGTATTTT.

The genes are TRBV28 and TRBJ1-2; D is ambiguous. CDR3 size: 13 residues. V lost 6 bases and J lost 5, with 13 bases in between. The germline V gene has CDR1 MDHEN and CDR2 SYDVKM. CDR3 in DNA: TGTGCCAGCAGGTGGACCCTAGCTTATGGCTACACCTTC. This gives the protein CASRWTLAYGYTF.

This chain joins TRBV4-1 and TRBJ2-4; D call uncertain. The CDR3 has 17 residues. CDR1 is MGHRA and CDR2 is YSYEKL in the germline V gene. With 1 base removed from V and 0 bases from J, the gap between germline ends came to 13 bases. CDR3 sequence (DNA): TGCGCCAGCAGCCAAGCCGGCAGGTTCTTAGCCAAAAACATTCAGTACTTC. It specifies CASSQAGRFLAKNIQYF.

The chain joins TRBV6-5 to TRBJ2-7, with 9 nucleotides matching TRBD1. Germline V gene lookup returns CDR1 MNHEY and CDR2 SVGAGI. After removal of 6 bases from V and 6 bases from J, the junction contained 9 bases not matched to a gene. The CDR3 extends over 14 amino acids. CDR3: CASRRTGARVEQYF. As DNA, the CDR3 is TGTGCCAGCAGGCGGACAGGGGCGCGAGTCGAGCAGTACTTC.

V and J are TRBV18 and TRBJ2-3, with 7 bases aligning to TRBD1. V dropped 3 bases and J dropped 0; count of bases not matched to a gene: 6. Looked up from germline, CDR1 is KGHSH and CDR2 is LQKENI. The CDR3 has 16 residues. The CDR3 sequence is CASSPRQGRSTDTQYF. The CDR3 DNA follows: TGTGCCAGCTCACCTCGACAGGGACGAAGCACAGATACGCAGTATTTT. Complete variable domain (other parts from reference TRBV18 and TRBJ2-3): NAGVMQNPRHLVRRRGQEARLRCSPMKGHSHVYWYRQLPEEGLKFMVYLQKENIIDESGMPKERFSAEFPKEGPSILRIQQVVRGDSAAYFCASSPRQGRSTDTQYFGPGTRLTVL.

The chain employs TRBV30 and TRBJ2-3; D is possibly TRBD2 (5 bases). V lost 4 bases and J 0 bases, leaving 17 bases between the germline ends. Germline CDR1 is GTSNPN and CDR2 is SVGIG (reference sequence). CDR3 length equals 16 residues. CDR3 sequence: CAWNGRAESSTDTQYF. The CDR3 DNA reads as TGTGCCTGGAACGGGCGGGCCGAATCTAGCACAGATACGCAGTATTTT.

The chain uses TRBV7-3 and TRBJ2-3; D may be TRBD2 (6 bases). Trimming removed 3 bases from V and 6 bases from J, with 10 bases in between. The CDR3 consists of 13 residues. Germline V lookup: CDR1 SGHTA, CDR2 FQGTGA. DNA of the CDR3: TGTGCCAGCAGCTTCGCTAGCGCCGATACGCAGTATTTT. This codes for CASSFASADTQYF.

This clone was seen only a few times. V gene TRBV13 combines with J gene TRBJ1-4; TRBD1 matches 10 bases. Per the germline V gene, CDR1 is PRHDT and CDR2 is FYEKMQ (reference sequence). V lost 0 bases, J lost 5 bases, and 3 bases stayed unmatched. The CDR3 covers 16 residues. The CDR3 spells CASSLGPGQGNEKLFF. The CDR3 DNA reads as TGTGCCAGCAGCTTAGGTCCGGGACAGGGGAATGAAAAACTGTTTTTT.

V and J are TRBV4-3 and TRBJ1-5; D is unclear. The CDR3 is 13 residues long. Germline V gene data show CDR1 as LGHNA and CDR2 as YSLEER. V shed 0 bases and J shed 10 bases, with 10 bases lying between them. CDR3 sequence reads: CASSQDRSGPQHF. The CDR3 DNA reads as TGCGCCAGCAGCCAAGATCGTTCGGGACCCCAGCATTTT.

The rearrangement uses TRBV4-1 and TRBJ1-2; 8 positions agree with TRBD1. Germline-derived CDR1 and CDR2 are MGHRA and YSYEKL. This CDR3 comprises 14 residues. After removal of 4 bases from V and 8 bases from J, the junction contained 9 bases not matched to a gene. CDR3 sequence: CASSLVGQGKGYTF. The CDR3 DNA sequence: TGCGCCAGCAGCCTTGTCGGACAGGGAAAGGGCTACACCTTC.